The T cell receptor beta chain described here comes from a study of T cells in Graves' hyperthyroidism and ophthalmopathy (dated by TCRdb to about 2019). The study in broad terms: Peripheral blood samples were taken at the time of initial diagnosis, prior to any treatment. A discovery cohort of about a hundred patients, about 40 with Graves' ophthalmopathy and about 58 with stable Graves' hyperthyroidism, was used to find distinguishing TCR V-J signatures. Prospective prediction of ophthalmopathy was tested in an independent validation cohort consisting of roughly 19 hyperthyroidism patients and some 15 patients who later progressed to ophthalmopathy. The 100 or so discovery patients were divided at random into training and test sets in a 7:3 ratio. The study also compared thyroid tissue and blood T-cell repertoires from five or six Graves' hyperthyroidism patients. After sampling, hyperthyroidism patients received methimazole starting at 30 mg daily, and ophthalmopathy patients received high-dose intravenous methylprednisolone. The paper reports TCR Vbeta CDR3 sequencing of approximately 140 peripheral blood samples: under 45 ophthalmopathy, under 80 hyperthyroidism and around 17 progressor patients. Overall study results and their limits: Most expanded thyroid clonotypes (frequency above 0.001) were also detected in blood, a finding suggesting that blood repertoires may reflect thyroid immune responses. In validation, progression to ophthalmopathy was predicted by the model with 65% to 71% sensitivity and roughly 76% specificity, a median of around 6.5 months before onset. Sample size was not statistically predetermined, and blinding of investigators to group allocation was not performed. A 13 V-J signature model separated ophthalmopathy from stable hyperthyroidism, with nearly 90% sensitivity and roughly 84% specificity in cross-validation and 80%/75% in testing.

The cysteine opens and the phenylalanine closes a CDR3 of 16 amino acids. Only the CDR3 region is kept as DNA, spanning 48 bases read in frame from base 1. Germline trimming amounts to 1 base on V and 8 bases on J, with 11 as the count of junction bases outside the gene matches. CDR1 is given as SGHTA and CDR2 as FQGTGA, both from the germline V gene. This clonotype has just a few counts. This receptor's antigen is unknown. The sample holds no much larger clone one base away, and base qualities are not on file. Stable Graves' hyperthyroidism was defined as no progression to ophthalmopathy during 18 months of follow-up. Hyperthyroidism patients were newly diagnosed, with disease duration under 2 months, and aged 18 to 65 years. The study excluded patients with uncontrolled infections, other autoimmune diseases, pregnancy or lactation. Diagnoses were based on clinical symptoms, serum thyroxine and TRAb, thyroid ultrasound and orbital computed tomography. Ficoll-Paque density gradient centrifugation was used to isolate PBMCs from around 9.1 ml of fresh peripheral blood. Total RNA was extracted with Trizol reagent, and quality was checked on an Agilent 2100 Bioanalyzer.

The TCR beta CDR3 regions were amplified from the RNA transcripts. A first-round RT-PCR of the TCR CDR3 used the HTBI primer set with the Qiagen OneStep RT-PCR kit. The libraries were constructed in a second round of multiplex PCR and then size-selected and purified. The libraries were sequenced on an Illumina HiSeq2000 using paired-end 100 bp reads. On the authors' methods: SOAPnuke was used to process the raw data, throwing out any read that contained adapters or uncalled bases, had a mean Phred below 15, or lacked an exact constant-primer or identifier match. COPE v1.2.5 was used to merge the high-quality paired reads, and each unique nucleotide sequence was defined as a clonotype. Clonotypes were aligned to IMGT TRBV, TRBD and TRBJ reference segments using MiTCR v1.1. The analysis was restricted to V-J combinations with a frequency above 0.0001, which together covered about 99% of the repertoires. The TCS score was defined as the ratio of F50 (clonal expansion) to E x V (chaos), calculated using BLOSUM62-based TCRdist between CDR3 peptides within each V-J. Welch's t-statistics and random forest reduced some 510 V-J features to under 15, which were used in a naive Bayes classifier (R e1071). In-frame beta chains were kept once TCRdb had trimmed the public reads at Q25 with fastp and called clones with MiXCR. Under each unique CDR3 protein, matching rows form one entry showing the most common genes and DNA. The V and J calls here are based on TCRdb, not the publication. This sample lists around 440,000 distinct CDR3 sequences; around 16% were detected once. Together, the top ten hold roughly 8% of the sample.

Sequencing was carried out using blood. The clonotype comes from a woman aged 18 to 35 with Graves' hyperthyroidism. The V and J segments used are TRBV7-3 and TRBJ2-3; 8 bases in the junction line up with TRBD2. DNA sequence: TGTGCCAGCAGCTTAAAACCGGGACTAGGGGAGGGTACGCAGTATTTT. Its coded protein is CASSLKPGLGEGTQYF.